Described below is a single T cell receptor beta chain sequence and its context. The data belong to a study of control samples from healthy donors and cancer patients. Sequencing was performed with immunoSEQ multiplex PCR; in TCRdb, only in-frame clones are kept and a portion is missing. The profile covers 170,000 or so clones, with nearly 90% appearing a single time and about 1.4% taken by the ten largest. The CDR3 loop spans 14 amino acids. Germline CDR1 reads SGHAT; CDR2 reads FQNNGV. Trimming removed 5 bases from V and 6 bases from J, with 13 bases in between. This chain connects TRBV11-2 to TRBJ2-2; tentatively, D is TRBD2 (6 bases). The receptor's source is a woman in her forties or fifties in good health. The sequenced sample consisted of blood. This chain's CDR3 is CASSEQGGAGELFF. For the CDR3, the DNA is TGTGCCAGCAGCGAGCAGGGAGGCGCCGGGGAGCTGTTTTTT.